This TCR beta chain was obtained from a study of blood T cell repertoires in COVID-19. Study in general: T cells, B-cell-depleted T cells, or PBMCs supplied cDNA or gDNA.

Trimming took 3 bases from V and 3 from J, leaving 17 bases between them. Germline values: CDR1 SQVTM, CDR2 ANQGSEA. The length of the CDR3 is 15 residues. The assay was immunoSEQ multiplex PCR, and TCRdb's table has in-frame clones only and misses some. The sample lists 35,000 to 45,000 clones; about nine tenths were seen once. Material: peripheral blood. The chain has TRBV29-1 and TRBJ1-2; maybe TRBD1 (6 bases). The sequence derives from a man in his 60s with acute or convalescent COVID-19. The DNA of the CDR3 is TGCAGCGTTGATTCTACCCTCCAGGGGTACTATGGCTACACCTTC. Protein product: CSVDSTLQGYYGYTF.